A selection of T cell receptor beta chains follows, all from one sample in a study of blood T cell repertoires in COVID-19. This table comes from immunoSEQ multiplex PCR, and its TCRdb copy is limited to in-frame clones, with some not included. The sample lists about 370,000 clones; approximately 92% were seen once. The sequenced sample consisted of PBMCs or T cells enriched from blood (not recorded which). These receptors were obtained from a young man who had recovered from COVID-19. CDR3s include the opening cysteine and the closing phenylalanine or tryptophan. Fields, in order: clone size, V gene, D gene, J gene, CDR3 protein, CDR3 DNA. D genes are given only for firm matches. The size field is filled for only some rows; it gives once, few, many or a size class.

NA	TRBV5-1	TRBD1	TRBJ2-3	CASARQGATDTQYF	TGCGCCAGCGCTCGACAGGGAGCTACAGATACGCAGTATTTT
NA	TRBV11-2	TRBD1	TRBJ2-7	CASSLRDRAAGQYF	TGTGCCAGCAGCCTCCGGGACAGGGCGGCCGGGCAGTACTTC
NA	TRBV7-3	NA	TRBJ1-6	CASSTTGNSPLHF	TGTGCCAGCAGTACGACAGGAAATTCACCCCTCCACTTT
NA	TRBV7-3	NA	TRBJ2-3	CASSLNPSGTDTQYF	TGTGCCAGCAGCTTAAATCCTAGCGGCACAGATACGCAGTATTTT
NA	TRBV11-2	NA	TRBJ2-7	CASSLAGVTYEQYF	TGTGCCAGCAGCTTAGCAGGGGTTACCTACGAGCAGTACTTC
NA	TRBV14	NA	TRBJ2-4	CASSQGGGGNIQYF	TGTGCCAGCAGCCAAGGTGGCGGCGGAAACATTCAGTACTTC
NA	TRBV2	NA	TRBJ1-3	CASIRELVSGNTIYF	TGTGCCAGCATTCGAGAGTTAGTATCCGGAAACACCATATATTTT
NA	TRBV6-5	TRBD1	TRBJ2-7	CASRRDGTGDNEQYF	TGTGCCAGCAGGCGAGACGGGACAGGGGACAACGAGCAGTACTTC
NA	TRBV18	NA	TRBJ2-1	CASSPRLAGADRGEQFF	TGTGCCAGCTCACCACGGCTAGCGGGAGCGGACAGGGGTGAGCAGTTCTTC
once	TRBV4-1	NA	TRBJ2-7	CASSQLAGASYEQYF	TGCGCCAGCAGCCAATTGGCAGGGGCCTCCTACGAGCAGTACTTC
few	TRBV18	NA	TRBJ1-1	CASSPFRENTEAFF	TGTGCCAGCTCACCCTTCAGGGAGAACACTGAAGCTTTCTTT
once	TRBV18	TRBD2	TRBJ2-1	CASSLAAGSYNEQFF	TGTGCCAGCTCACTAGCAGCGGGATCCTACAATGAGCAGTTCTTC
NA	TRBV24-1	TRBD2	TRBJ2-7	CATRRAGGSLYEQYF	TGTGCCACCAGGAGAGCGGGGGGGTCCCTCTACGAGCAGTACTTC
NA	TRBV5-6	NA	TRBJ2-1	CASSLDGNSYNEQFF	TGTGCCAGCAGCTTGGACGGGAACTCCTACAATGAGCAGTTCTTC
NA	TRBV4-2	TRBD2	TRBJ2-5	CASSQGLAGVEETQYF	TGTGCCAGCAGCCAGGGACTAGCGGGAGTCGAAGAGACCCAGTACTTC
NA	TRBV3-1/TRBV3-2	TRBD2	TRBJ2-1	CASSQLAGDPYNEQFF	TGTGCCAGCAGCCAGTTAGCGGGAGACCCCTACAATGAGCAGTTCTTC
NA	TRBV10-3	TRBD1	TRBJ1-2	CAIGGTESLANYGYTF	TGTGCCATCGGCGGGACAGAATCTTTAGCTAACTATGGCTACACCTTC
NA	TRBV7-2	NA	TRBJ2-1	CASSTTFRVLEQFF	TGTGCCAGCAGCACCACGTTCAGGGTCCTCGAGCAGTTCTTC
NA	TRBV6-5	TRBD1	TRBJ1-3	CASSYGGQGSGNTIYF	TGTGCCAGCAGTTACGGGGGACAGGGTTCTGGAAACACCATATATTTT
NA	TRBV5-8	NA	TRBJ1-1	CASSWVIGAEAFF	TGTGCCAGCAGCTGGGTAATAGGGGCTGAAGCTTTCTTT